What follows are 9 T cell receptor beta chains derived from one specimen sequenced in a study of blood T cell repertoires in COVID-19. TCRdb's table, derived via immunoSEQ multiplex PCR, lists solely in-frame clones and lacks some. The sample comprises over 25,000 clones, under 95% of which are singletons, and under 2.5% rests with the top ten. Source material: peripheral blood. All receptors come from a man aged 50 or older with active COVID-19.

V gene TRBV25-1 combines with J gene TRBJ1-1; D is ambiguous. Germline V gene lookup returns CDR1 MGHDK and CDR2 SYGVNS. The V end was cut by 3 bases, the J end by 3 bases, with 14 bases between. The CDR3 is made up of 15 amino acids. The CDR3 DNA is TGTGCCAGCAGTGATAGCTGGGCGGGAGACACTGAAGCTTTCTTT. This codes for CASSDSWAGDTEAFF. Together with reference TRBV25-1 and TRBJ1-1, the CDR3 gives the full variable domain: EADIYQTPRYLVIGTGKKITLECSQTMGHDKMYWYQQDPGMELHLIHYSYGVNSTEKGDLSSESTVSRIRTEHFPLTLESARPSHTSQYLCASSDSWAGDTEAFFGQGTRLTVV.

The rearrangement joins TRBV27 to TRBJ2-3; 14 bases map to TRBD2. Germline V CDR1 and CDR2: MNHEY, SMNVEV (reference sequence). Trimming took 4 bases from V and 3 from J; bases not matched to a gene: 3. CDR3 size: 16 residues. The DNA of the CDR3 is TGTGCCAGCAGTTCCGGGACTAGCGGGAGAACAGATACGCAGTATTTT. This codes for CASSSGTSGRTDTQYF.

This chain connects TRBV28 to TRBJ2-2; TRBD1 aligns across 9 bases. Germline values: CDR1 MDHEN, CDR2 SYDVKM. The CDR3 is made up of 16 amino acids. With 3 bases clipped from V and 6 bases from J, the junction kept 8 bases outside the gene matches. CDR3 sequence: CASSFRDRDVPGELFF. In nucleotides, the CDR3 is TGTGCCAGCAGTTTTAGGGACAGGGATGTTCCCGGGGAGCTGTTTTTT.

The V gene is TRBV6-5, the J gene TRBJ2-1; tentatively, D is TRBD2 (5 bases). Germline V lookup: CDR1 MNHEY, CDR2 SVGAGI. Trimming removed 0 bases at V and 7 bases at J, with 10 bases between. CDR3 length: 14 residues. CDR3 in DNA: TGTGCCAGCAGTTACTCAGACGGGATTAATGAGCAGTTCTTC. Encoded protein: CASSYSDGINEQFF.

This chain connects TRBV7-2 to TRBJ1-2, with D perhaps TRBD1 (5 bases). Germline V CDR1 and CDR2: SGHTA, FQGNSA. The CDR3 loop spans 15 amino acids. The ends were cut back, 0 bases at V and 4 bases at J, with 12 bases in the middle. The CDR3 nucleotides are TGTGCCAGCAGCTTAGCCTTGCGGGGGTTCTATGGCTACACCTTC. Its protein is CASSLALRGFYGYTF.

This clone came up once. This sequence joins TRBV4-2 and TRBJ1-2; TRBD1 might be the D (6 bases). This CDR3 has 15 amino acids. Trimming removed 6 bases from V and 4 bases from J, with 18 bases in between. The germline gives CDR1 LGHNA, CDR2 YNFKEQ. The CDR3 DNA follows: TGTGCCAGCAGAAAAGGAGCGGACAGAATCTATGGCTACACCTTC. Translated: CASRKGADRIYGYTF.

The chain employs TRBV11-3 and TRBJ2-5; the D gene is possibly TRBD2 (6 bases). Germline V CDR1 and CDR2: SGHNT, YENEEA. The ends were cut back, 4 bases at V and 4 bases at J, with 7 bases in the middle. The CDR3 contains 12 residues. The CDR3 sequence is CASSSGGETQYF. CDR3 nucleotide sequence: TGTGCCAGCAGCTCCGGGGGAGAGACCCAGTACTTC.

This clone was found once. J is TRBJ2-7 and V is TRBV7-9; tentatively, D is TRBD2 (6 bases). This CDR3 contains 13 residues. Trimming stripped 3 bases from V and 3 bases from J, with 9 bases between. The germline gives CDR1 SEHNR, CDR2 FQNEAQ (reference sequence). CDR3 loop: CASSFSSDYEQYF. CDR3 bases: TGTGCCAGCAGCTTTTCTAGCGACTACGAGCAGTACTTC.

V and J are TRBV19 and TRBJ2-1, with 8 bases that match TRBD2. CDR1 is LNHDA, CDR2 SQIVND, per germline (reference sequence). With 8 bases clipped from V and 4 bases from J, the junction kept 4 bases outside the gene matches. There are 13 residues in the CDR3. CDR3: CASRPSGYNEQFF. DNA for the CDR3: TGTGCCAGTCGGCCTAGCGGGTACAATGAGCAGTTCTTC.